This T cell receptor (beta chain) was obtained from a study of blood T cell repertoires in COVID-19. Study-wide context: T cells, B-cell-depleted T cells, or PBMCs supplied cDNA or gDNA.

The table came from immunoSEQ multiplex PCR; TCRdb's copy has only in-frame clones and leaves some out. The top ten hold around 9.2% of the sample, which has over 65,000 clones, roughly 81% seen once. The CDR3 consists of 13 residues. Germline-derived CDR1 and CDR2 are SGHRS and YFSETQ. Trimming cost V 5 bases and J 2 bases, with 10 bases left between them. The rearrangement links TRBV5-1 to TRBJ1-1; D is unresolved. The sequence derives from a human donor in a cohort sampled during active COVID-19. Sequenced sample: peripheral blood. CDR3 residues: CASRFALNTEAFF. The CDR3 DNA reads TGCGCCAGCAGATTCGCGCTTAACACTGAAGCTTTCTTT.